The 22 T cell receptor beta chains given below trace back to one sample, sequenced in a study of Ad26.COV2.S vaccination and SARS-CoV-2 variants. Libraries were prepared by immunoSEQ multiplex PCR; TCRdb keeps only in-frame clonotypes and omits some of them. The repertoire holds fewer than 900,000 clones, with about 90% as singletons. As for treatment: some 19 received Ad26.COV2.S at low or high dose, single or two shots; roughly five received placebo; per-sample allocation not given. Material that was analyzed had been drawn on day 63 after the first vaccine or placebo injection. Sequences were derived from peripheral blood, sampled in a trial of Ad26.COV2.S vaccine versus placebo. Every receptor here comes from a person between 18 and 60 years old who received the Ad26.COV2.S COVID-19 vaccine or a placebo.

This chain links TRBV10-3 with TRBJ1-1; a possible D gene is TRBD1 (5 bases). CDR3 length: 15 amino acids. V was cut by 2 bases and J by 1 base, with 11 bases left in between. The germline gives CDR1 ENHRY, CDR2 SYGVKD. For the CDR3, the DNA is TGTGCCATCAGTGAGCGAATGGGGACGAACACTGAAGCTTTCTTT. Translating it yields CAISERMGTNTEAFF.

In this sample, this clone turned up once. The chain joins TRBV7-2 to TRBJ2-7, with D perhaps TRBD2 (5 bases). Trimming left V 5 bases short and J 1 base short, with 15 bases between. Germline CDR1 is SGHTA and CDR2 is FQGNSA. CDR3 length equals 15 residues. As DNA, the CDR3 is TGTGCCAGCAGCCCGGCGGGTTCCAGGTCCTACGAGCAGTACTTC. Protein: CASSPAGSRSYEQYF.

This chain joins TRBV5-1 and TRBJ1-2; D unclear. This CDR3 has 13 residues. Germline assignment: CDR1 SGHRS and CDR2 YFSETQ. The V end lost 0 bases, the J end lost 5 bases, and 8 bases lay between the germline ends. In nucleotides, the CDR3 is TGCGCCAGCAGCTTGGAGACACTTTATGGCTACACCTTC. It specifies CASSLETLYGYTF.

This sequence joins TRBV24-1 and TRBJ2-1; weak D call: TRBD1 (5 bases). There are 15 residues in the CDR3. Germline CDR1 reads KGHDR; CDR2 reads SFDVKD. V lost 3 bases and J lost 6, with 14 bases in between. The DNA for the CDR3 is TGTGCCACCAGTGATCCAGGGTCGCGCTTCAATGAGCAGTTCTTC. Translated, it gives CATSDPGSRFNEQFF.

This chain links TRBV18 with TRBJ2-5; the match to TRBD2 covers 8 bases. The CDR3 loop spans 14 amino acids. The V gene end was trimmed by 3 bases and the J gene end by 5 bases; junction bases not matched to a gene: 5. The germline gives CDR1 KGHSH, CDR2 LQKENI. The CDR3 DNA reads as TGTGCCAGCTCACCGTATCCGGGGGGGGAGACCCAGTACTTC. The encoded protein is CASSPYPGGETQYF. Complete variable domain (other parts from reference TRBV18 and TRBJ2-5): NAGVMQNPRHLVRRRGQEARLRCSPMKGHSHVYWYRQLPEEGLKFMVYLQKENIIDESGMPKERFSAEFPKEGPSILRIQQVVRGDSAAYFCASSPYPGGETQYFGPGTRLLVL.

In this sample, this clone turned up a few times. The genes are TRBV4-2 and TRBJ1-4; 7 bases match TRBD1. The junction had 3 bases not matched to a gene; V was cut back by 2 bases and J by 3 bases. Germline lookup yields CDR1 LGHNA and CDR2 YNFKEQ. The CDR3 is made up of 15 amino acids. Written as DNA, the CDR3 is TGTGCCAGCAGCCAACGACAGGGATCTAATGAAAAACTGTTTTTT. It codes for CASSQRQGSNEKLFF.

The V call is TRBV13, the J call TRBJ2-3; perhaps TRBD1 as D (6 bases). The CDR3 spans 13 residues. Germline V gene lookup returns CDR1 PRHDT and CDR2 FYEKMQ (reference sequence). Trimming cost V 5 bases and J 3 bases, with 9 bases left between them. The CDR3 reads CASSDTGTDTQYF. CDR3 DNA: TGTGCCAGCAGCGATACAGGGACAGATACGCAGTATTTT.

The chain links TRBV9 to TRBJ1-1; tentatively, D is TRBD1 (5 bases). Per the germline V gene, CDR1 is SGDLS and CDR2 is YYNGEE. The V and J ends lost 7 bases and 1 base respectively, with 8 bases between them. CDR3 length: 12 residues. The CDR3 nucleotides are TGTGCCAGCGCCGGGGCGAACACTGAAGCTTTCTTT. It specifies CASAGANTEAFF.

CDR3 nucleotides: TGTGCCAGCAGGCTCCCAGGGAACACTGAAGCTTTCTTT. This sequence encodes CASRLPGNTEAFF. V and J are TRBV11-2 and TRBJ1-1; D not certain. V was shortened by 6 bases and J by 1 base, with 9 bases between the two germline ends. CDR1 SGHAT and CDR2 FQNNGV come from the germline V gene. CDR3 length equals 13 residues. The full variable domain, in which reference TRBV11-2 and TRBJ1-1 provide the parts outside the CDR3, is EAGVAQSPRYKIIEKRQSVAFWCNPISGHATLYWYQQILGQGPKLLIQFQNNGVVDDSQLPKDRFSAERLKGVDSTLKIQPAKLEDSAVYLCASRLPGNTEAFFGQGTRLTVV.

The genes are TRBV13 and TRBJ2-7, with 7 bases identical to TRBD2. V was clipped by 0 bases and J by 3 bases; unmatched bases: 8. The CDR3 runs to 16 residues. Germline assignment: CDR1 PRHDT and CDR2 FYEKMQ (reference sequence). The CDR3 reads CASSLGRATGGYEQYF. The CDR3 region has the DNA TGTGCCAGCAGCTTAGGTAGGGCCACGGGAGGCTACGAGCAGTACTTC.

To note about this clone: This specimen includes other DNA sequences encoding the same CDR3. The J gene is TRBJ1-1, the V gene TRBV12-3 or TRBV12-4; D not certain. CDR3 length equals 12 residues. V was cut by 6 bases and J by 1 base, with 6 bases left in between. For the CDR3, the DNA is TGTGCCAGCAGCCGAAGGAACACTGAAGCTTTCTTT. Its translation is CASSRRNTEAFF.

This clone was observed a single time. The chain is built from TRBV19 and TRBJ2-2; unclear D gene. Germline assignment: CDR1 LNHDA and CDR2 SQIVND (reference sequence). This CDR3 contains 14 residues. Trimming pared 8 bases from V and 4 bases from J, leaving 14 bases between. CDR3 in amino acids: CASHSTRTTGELFF. The CDR3 bases are TGTGCCAGTCATAGCACAAGGACCACCGGGGAGCTGTTTTTT.

The genes are TRBV29-1 and TRBJ1-4; D might be TRBD1 (6 bases). This CDR3 is 12 amino acids long. Trimming removed 6 bases from V and 5 bases from J, with 10 bases in between. From germline, CDR1 is SQVTM and CDR2 ANQGSEA. CDR3 region: CSVRQGNEKLFF. As DNA, the CDR3 is TGCAGCGTAAGGCAGGGGAATGAAAAACTGTTTTTT.

This clone occurred a few times. CDR3 sequence (DNA): TGTGCCAGTAGGCTCGGGACAGATGGGAATCAGCCCCAGCATTTT. Translated, it gives CASRLGTDGNQPQHF. The chain uses TRBV19 and TRBJ1-5; TRBD1 agrees at 7 bases. Trimming removed 6 bases from V and 4 bases from J; junction bases left unmatched: 9. The CDR3 is 15 residues long. CDR1 and CDR2 (germline): LNHDA, SQIVND (reference sequence). The variable domain in full, with the rest retrieved from reference TRBV19 and TRBJ1-5, is DGGITQSPKYLFRKEGQNVTLSCEQNLNHDAMYWYRQDPGQGLRLIYYSQIVNDFQKGDIAEGYSVSREKKESFPLTVTSAQKNPTAFYLCASRLGTDGNQPQHFGDGTRLSIL.

This clone has only a few counts. CDR3 in DNA: TGCGCCAGCAGTGAGGGAAGCTCCTACGAGCAGTACTTC. Translation: CASSEGSSYEQYF. The rearrangement uses TRBV10-1 and TRBJ2-7, with unresolved D. From germline, CDR1 is WNHNN and CDR2 SYGVQD (reference sequence). V gave up 2 bases and J gave up 0 bases, with 5 bases separating them. The CDR3 length is 13 residues.

V gene TRBV6-5 combines with J gene TRBJ2-3; D is uncertain. This CDR3 region has 16 residues. The germline V gene has CDR1 MNHEY and CDR2 SVGAGI. Trimming cost V 4 bases and J 3 bases, with 17 bases left between them. DNA of the CDR3: TGTGCCAGCAGTTTGGGCAGGCTGAGTATTACAGATACGCAGTATTTT. Its translation: CASSLGRLSITDTQYF.

V usage is TRBV7-2 and J usage is TRBJ2-1; 8 nucleotides line up with TRBD2. The CDR3 contains 14 residues. CDR1 and CDR2 from the germline V gene are SGHTA and FQGNSA. V gave up 4 bases and J gave up 7 bases; unmatched junction bases: 6. This CDR3 is CASSYTGGPNEQFF. The CDR3 nucleotides are TGTGCCAGCAGCTATACGGGAGGGCCTAATGAGCAGTTCTTC.

This chain uses TRBV15 with TRBJ2-5; the D gene is possibly TRBD2 (5 bases). The germline gives CDR1 LNHNV, CDR2 YYDKDF (reference sequence). The V gene lost 3 bases and the J gene lost 5 bases, with 10 bases spanning the gap. This CDR3 spans 13 amino acids. CDR3 nucleotides: TGTGCCACCAGCAGGGCCAGGAGGGAGACCCAGTACTTC. Translation gives CATSRARRETQYF.

This rearrangement joins TRBV13 to TRBJ2-3; the D gene is possibly TRBD2 (6 bases). In germline, CDR1 is PRHDT, CDR2 FYEKMQ (reference sequence). This CDR3 spans 13 amino acids. V lost 2 bases to trimming and J lost 4 bases, with 7 bases between them. CDR3 in DNA: TGTGCCAGCAGCTTACCGGGAGCAGATACGCAGTATTTT. Translated: CASSLPGADTQYF.

The rearrangement links TRBV3-1 (or the pseudogene TRBV3-2) to TRBJ1-3, with D tentatively TRBD1 (6 bases). V was cut by 4 bases and J by 0 bases, with 10 bases left in between. Germline V gene sequence: CDR1 LGHDT, CDR2 YNNKEL (reference sequence). This CDR3 spans 15 amino acids. The CDR3 nucleotides are TGTGCCAGCAGCCCCGGACAGCACTCTGGAAACACCATATATTTT. It yields the protein CASSPGQHSGNTIYF.

CDR3 in DNA: TGTGCCACCAGTGATTTTAATGCCCGGACTAGCGGGAAGGTTGAGCAGTTCTTC. Its protein is CATSDFNARTSGKVEQFF. The chain joins TRBV24-1 to TRBJ2-1, with TRBD2 identical over 12 bases. J lost 9 bases, V lost 1 base, and 12 bases had no gene match. Germline V lookup: CDR1 KGHDR, CDR2 SFDVKD. CDR3 size: 18 residues.

The V call is TRBV27, the J call TRBJ2-7; D is ambiguous. Germline V lookup: CDR1 MNHEY, CDR2 SMNVEV (reference sequence). The ends were cut back, 4 bases at V and 0 bases at J, with 4 bases in the middle. The CDR3 is 12 amino acids. CDR3 nucleotide sequence: TGTGCCAGCAGTTCCGGCTCCTACGAGCAGTACTTC. It specifies CASSSGSYEQYF.